This TCR beta chain was retrieved from a study of T cell repertoires in cytomegalovirus infection. Overall study findings and caveats: CMV-specific TCR beta clonotypes restricted by HLA-C were the ones dominating the ex vivo response.

TCRdb recomputed calls from the reads with MiXCR, one row per CDR3 protein. The sample has roughly 300,000 distinct CDR3 sequences; more than 8% are singletons. V was pared by 4 bases and J by 0 bases, with 26 bases between. The CDR3 covers 20 residues. The sample holds a few counts of this clonotype. Its cognate antigen is unknown. The sequenced material came from PBMCs. The receptor comes from a human donor in good health (CMV status not recorded). Some clones in this sample may be carry-over from other donors' samples. The chain couples TRBV23-1 to TRBJ2-3; tentative D call: TRBD2 (6 bases). TRBV23-1 is treated as an ORF (open reading frame) with a function not yet certain. CDR3 sequence reads: CASSPGASLAHLTSTDTQYF. DNA of the CDR3: TGCGCCAGCAGTCCCGGCGCGTCACTAGCACATCTTACTAGCACAGATACGCAGTATTTT.